What follows are 5 T cell receptor beta chains derived from one specimen sequenced in a study of OX40 agonist ivuxolimab in advanced cancers. Here immunoSEQ multiplex PCR was the method, and the copy in TCRdb shows in-frame clones only, minus some. This sample has roughly 48,000 clones, with around 79% found just once. The sequencing here drew on CD4+ or CD8+ T cells sorted from blood, taken in a trial of the OX40 agonist ivuxolimab. These receptors were obtained from an adult with an advanced solid tumor such as melanoma, head and neck, liver or kidney cancer.

The chain couples TRBV11-2 to TRBJ1-1; TRBD1 aligns across 8 bases. The CDR3 consists of 11 residues. V gave up 5 bases and J gave up 12 bases; unmatched junction bases: 5. Per germline, CDR1 SGHAT and CDR2 FQNNGV. The CDR3 nucleotides read TGTGCCAGCAGCCGGACAGGGTATACTTTCTTT. This sequence encodes CASSRTGYTFF.

The gene calls are TRBV19 and TRBJ2-7; 7 nucleotides align to TRBD1. The CDR3 sequence is 15 residues long. Germline CDR1 LNHDA, CDR2 SQIVND (reference sequence). V shed 5 bases, J shed 5 bases, and the junction held 12 bases outside the gene matches. CDR3 in amino acids: CASSGLRGLVDEQYF. CDR3 DNA sequence: TGTGCCAGTAGTGGTTTGAGGGGGCTTGTGGACGAGCAGTACTTC.

The rearrangement links TRBV6-6 to TRBJ1-5; 7 positions match TRBD1. This CDR3 region has 14 residues. The germline V gene encodes CDR1 MNHNY and CDR2 SVGAGI (reference sequence). The junction had 1 base not matched to a gene; V was cut back by 5 bases and J by 0 bases. CDR3 nucleotides: TGTGCCAGCAGTGACAGGGTTAGCAATCAGCCCCAGCATTTT. Translation: CASSDRVSNQPQHF.

This chain uses TRBV18 with TRBJ2-5, with 7 bases matching TRBD2. Germline lookup yields CDR1 KGHSH and CDR2 LQKENI. J was trimmed by 5 bases and V by 3 bases; bases with no gene match: 3. The CDR3 covers 13 residues. The CDR3 region is CASSPGGDETQYF. CDR3 bases: TGTGCCAGCTCACCGGGAGGGGACGAGACCCAGTACTTC.

The chain couples TRBV13 to TRBJ2-7; no firm D call. V was clipped by 5 bases and J by 0 bases, with 14 bases between them. Per the germline V gene, CDR1 is PRHDT and CDR2 is FYEKMQ (reference sequence). The CDR3 is made up of 15 amino acids. CDR3 nucleotide sequence: TGTGCCAGCAGCCCCTCGCCTGTAACCTCCTACGAGCAGTACTTC. Translation: CASSPSPVTSYEQYF.